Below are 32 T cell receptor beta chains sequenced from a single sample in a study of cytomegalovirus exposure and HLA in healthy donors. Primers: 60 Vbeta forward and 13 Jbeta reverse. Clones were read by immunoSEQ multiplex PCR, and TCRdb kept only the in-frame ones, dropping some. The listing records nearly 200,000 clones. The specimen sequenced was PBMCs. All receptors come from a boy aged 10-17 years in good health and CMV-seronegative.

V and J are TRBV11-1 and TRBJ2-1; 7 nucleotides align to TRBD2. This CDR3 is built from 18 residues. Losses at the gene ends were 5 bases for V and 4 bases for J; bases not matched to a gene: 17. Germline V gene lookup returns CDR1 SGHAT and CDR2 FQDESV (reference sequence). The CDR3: CASSPSDGAGIRYNEQFF. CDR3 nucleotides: TGTGCCAGCAGCCCCAGCGACGGAGCGGGGATTCGTTACAATGAGCAGTTCTTC.

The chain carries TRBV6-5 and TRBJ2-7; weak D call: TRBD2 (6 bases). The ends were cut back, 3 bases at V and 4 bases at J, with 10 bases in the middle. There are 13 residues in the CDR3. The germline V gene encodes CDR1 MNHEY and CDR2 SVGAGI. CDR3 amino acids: CASSYTSFYEQYF. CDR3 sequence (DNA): TGTGCCAGCAGTTATACTAGCTTTTACGAGCAGTACTTC.

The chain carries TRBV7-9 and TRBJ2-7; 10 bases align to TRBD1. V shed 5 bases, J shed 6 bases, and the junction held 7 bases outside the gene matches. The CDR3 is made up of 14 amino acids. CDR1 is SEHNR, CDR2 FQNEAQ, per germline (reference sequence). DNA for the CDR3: TGTGCCAGCAGCGCCCGACAGGGGGCCCGCGAGCAGTACTTC. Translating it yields CASSARQGAREQYF.

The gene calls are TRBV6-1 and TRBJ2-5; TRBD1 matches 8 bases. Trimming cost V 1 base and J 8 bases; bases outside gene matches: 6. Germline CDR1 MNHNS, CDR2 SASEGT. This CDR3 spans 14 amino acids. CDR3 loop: CASSEGDRPSTQYF. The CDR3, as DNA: TGTGCCAGCAGTGAAGGGGACAGGCCGAGTACCCAGTACTTC.

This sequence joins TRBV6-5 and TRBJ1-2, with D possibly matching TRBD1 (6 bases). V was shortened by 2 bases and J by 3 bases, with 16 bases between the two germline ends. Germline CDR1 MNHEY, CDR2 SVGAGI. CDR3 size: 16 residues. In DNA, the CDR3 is TGTGCCAGCAGTTACCGCGGGGGCCCGGATGACTATGGCTACACCTTC. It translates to CASSYRGGPDDYGYTF.

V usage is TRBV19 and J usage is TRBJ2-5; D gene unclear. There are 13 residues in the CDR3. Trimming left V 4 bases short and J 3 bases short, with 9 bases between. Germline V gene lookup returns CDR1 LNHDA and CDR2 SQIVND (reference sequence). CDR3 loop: CASSKYTEETQYF. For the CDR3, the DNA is TGTGCCAGTAGTAAATACACAGAAGAGACCCAGTACTTC.

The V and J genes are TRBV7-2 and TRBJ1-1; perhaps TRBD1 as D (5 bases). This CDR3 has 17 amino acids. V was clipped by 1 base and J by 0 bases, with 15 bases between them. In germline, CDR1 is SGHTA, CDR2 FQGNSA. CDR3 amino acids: CASSLGGAQRMNTEAFF. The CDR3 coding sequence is TGTGCCAGCAGCTTAGGCGGGGCTCAGCGCATGAACACTGAAGCTTTCTTT. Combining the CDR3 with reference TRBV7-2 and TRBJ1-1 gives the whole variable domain GAGVSQSPSNKVTEKGKDVELRCDPISGHTALYWYRQSLGQGLEFLIYFQGNSAPDKSGLPSDRFSAERTGGSVSTLTIQRTQQEDSAVYLCASSLGGAQRMNTEAFFGQGTRLTVV.

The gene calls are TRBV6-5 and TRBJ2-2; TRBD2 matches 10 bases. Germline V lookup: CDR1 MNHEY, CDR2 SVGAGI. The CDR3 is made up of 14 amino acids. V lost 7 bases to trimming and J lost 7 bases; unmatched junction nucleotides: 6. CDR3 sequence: CASIELAGSGELFF. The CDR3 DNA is TGTGCCAGCATAGAACTAGCGGGGAGCGGGGAGCTGTTTTTT.

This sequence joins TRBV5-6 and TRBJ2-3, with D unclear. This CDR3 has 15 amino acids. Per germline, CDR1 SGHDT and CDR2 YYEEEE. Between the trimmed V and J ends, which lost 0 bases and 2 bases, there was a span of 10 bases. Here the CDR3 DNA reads TGTGCCAGCAGCTTGGTTGTCAGGAACACAGATACGCAGTATTTT. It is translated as CASSLVVRNTDTQYF.

The CDR3 DNA reads as TGTGCCAGCAGCTTAGTGGATAGCGCAGGGAGGGGCACAGATACGCAGTATTTT. The encoded protein is CASSLVDSAGRGTDTQYF. The chain joins TRBV7-2 to TRBJ2-3; 7 positions agree with TRBD2. The V segment lost 1 base and the J segment 1 base; nucleotides outside the gene matches: 11. This CDR3 is 18 amino acids long. Germline V gene data show CDR1 as SGHTA and CDR2 as FQGNSA.

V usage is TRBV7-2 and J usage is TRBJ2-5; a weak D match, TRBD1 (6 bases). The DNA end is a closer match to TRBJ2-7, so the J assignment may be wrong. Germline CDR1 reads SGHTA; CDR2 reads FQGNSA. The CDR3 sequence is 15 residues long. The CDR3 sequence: CASSFNQGSTYEQYF. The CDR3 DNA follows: TGTGCCAGCAGTTTTAATCAGGGGTCTACCTACGAGCAGTACTTC.

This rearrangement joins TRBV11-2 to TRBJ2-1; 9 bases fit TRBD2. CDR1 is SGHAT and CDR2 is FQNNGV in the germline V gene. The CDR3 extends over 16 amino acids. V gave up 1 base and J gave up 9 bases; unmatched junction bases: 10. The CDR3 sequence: CASSLVRRGGRGEQFF. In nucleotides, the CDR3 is TGTGCCAGCAGCTTAGTCCGGCGGGGGGGCCGAGGTGAGCAGTTCTTC.

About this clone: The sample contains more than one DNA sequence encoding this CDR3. The CDR3: CASSTSGGSTDTQYF. The CDR3 DNA is TGTGCCAGCAGTACTAGCGGGGGAAGCACAGATACGCAGTATTTT. V usage is TRBV6-4 and J usage is TRBJ2-3, with TRBD2 identical over 11 bases. The ends lost 5 bases at V and 0 bases at J; junction bases unmatched: 1. The CDR3 spans 15 residues. Germline values: CDR1 MRHNA, CDR2 SNTAGT.

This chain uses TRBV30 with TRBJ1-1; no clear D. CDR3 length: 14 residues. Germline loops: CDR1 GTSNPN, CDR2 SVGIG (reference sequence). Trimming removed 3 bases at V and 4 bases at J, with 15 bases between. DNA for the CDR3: TGTGCCTGGAGCCACTACCGACGTCCCACTGAAGCTTTCTTT. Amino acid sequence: CAWSHYRRPTEAFF.

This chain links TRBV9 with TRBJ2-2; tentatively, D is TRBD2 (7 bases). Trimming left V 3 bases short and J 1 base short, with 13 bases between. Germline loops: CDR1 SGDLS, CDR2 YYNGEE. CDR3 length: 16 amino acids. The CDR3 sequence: CASSGGGGQNTGELFF. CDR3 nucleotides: TGTGCCAGCAGCGGTGGGGGGGGACAGAACACCGGGGAGCTGTTTTTT.

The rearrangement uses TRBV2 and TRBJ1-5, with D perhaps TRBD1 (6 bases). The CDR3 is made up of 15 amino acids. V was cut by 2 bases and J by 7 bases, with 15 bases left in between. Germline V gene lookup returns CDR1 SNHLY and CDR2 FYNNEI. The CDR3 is CASSESRGGRQPQHF. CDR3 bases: TGTGCCAGCAGTGAATCTAGGGGGGGAAGGCAGCCCCAGCATTTT.

CDR3 protein: CASRPGGTEKLFF. The CDR3, as DNA: TGTGCCAGCCGGCCGGGGGGCACTGAAAAACTGTTTTTT. The chain has TRBV28 and TRBJ1-4, with D possibly TRBD1 on 6 matching bases. Germline V CDR1 and CDR2: MDHEN, SYDVKM. V was trimmed by 8 bases and J by 7 bases, leaving 14 bases between them. The CDR3 is made up of 13 amino acids. The whole variable domain, remainder taken from reference TRBV28 and TRBJ1-4, is DVKVTQSSRYLVKRTGEKVFLECVQDMDHENMFWYRQDPGLGLRLIYFSYDVKMKEKGDIPEGYSVSREKKERFSLILESASTNQTSMYLCASRPGGTEKLFFGSGTQLSVL.

Here the CDR3 DNA reads TGTGCCAGCAGTCCGGGTACGAACACTGAAGCTTTCTTT. Its protein is CASSPGTNTEAFF. This rearrangement joins TRBV2 to TRBJ1-1; no firm D call. This CDR3 has 13 residues. Looked up from germline, CDR1 is SNHLY and CDR2 is FYNNEI. The V end lost 5 bases, the J end lost 1 base, and 8 bases lay between the germline ends. The full variable domain, completed using reference TRBV2 and TRBJ1-1, is EPEVTQTPSHQVTQMGQEVILRCVPISNHLYFYWYRQILGQKVEFLVSFYNNEISEKSEIFDDQFSVERPDGSNFTLKIRSTKLEDSAMYFCASSPGTNTEAFFGQGTRLTVV.

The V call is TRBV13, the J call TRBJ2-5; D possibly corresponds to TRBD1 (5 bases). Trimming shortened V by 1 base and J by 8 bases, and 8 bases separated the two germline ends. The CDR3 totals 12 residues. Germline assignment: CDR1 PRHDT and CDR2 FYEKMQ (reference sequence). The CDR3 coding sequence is TGTGCCAGCAGCTTAGAGGGGTTAACCCAGTACTTC. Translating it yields CASSLEGLTQYF.

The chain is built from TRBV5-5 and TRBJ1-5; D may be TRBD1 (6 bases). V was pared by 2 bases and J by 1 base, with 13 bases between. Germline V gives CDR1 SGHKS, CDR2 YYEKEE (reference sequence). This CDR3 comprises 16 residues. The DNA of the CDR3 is TGTGCCAGCAGCTTACAGGGTCCGGGGAGCAATCAGCCCCAGCATTTT. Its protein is CASSLQGPGSNQPQHF. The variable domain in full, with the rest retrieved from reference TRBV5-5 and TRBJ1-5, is DAGVTQSPTHLIKTRGQQVTLRCSPISGHKSVSWYQQVLGQGPQFIFQYYEKEERGRGNFPDRFSARQFPNYSSELNVNALLLGDSALYLCASSLQGPGSNQPQHFGDGTRLSIL.

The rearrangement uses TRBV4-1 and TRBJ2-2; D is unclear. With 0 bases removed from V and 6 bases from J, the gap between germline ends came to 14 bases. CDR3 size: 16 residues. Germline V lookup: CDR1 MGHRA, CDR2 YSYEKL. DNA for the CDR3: TGCGCCAGCAGCCAAGAGTTTCCCCATCGGGCCGGGGAGCTGTTTTTT. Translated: CASSQEFPHRAGELFF.

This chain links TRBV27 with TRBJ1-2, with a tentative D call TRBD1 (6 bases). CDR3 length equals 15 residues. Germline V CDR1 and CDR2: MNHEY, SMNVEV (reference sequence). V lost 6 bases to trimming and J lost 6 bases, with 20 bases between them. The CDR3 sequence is CASSKRAQGQDGYTF. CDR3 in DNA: TGTGCCAGCAGCAAAAGGGCCCAGGGGCAAGATGGCTACACCTTC.

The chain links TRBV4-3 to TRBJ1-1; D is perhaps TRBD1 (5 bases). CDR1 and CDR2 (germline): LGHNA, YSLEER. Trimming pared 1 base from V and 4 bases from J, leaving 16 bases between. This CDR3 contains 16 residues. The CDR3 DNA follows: TGCGCCAGCAGCCAAGGGACAACGCTGAACCGCACTGAAGCTTTCTTT. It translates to CASSQGTTLNRTEAFF.

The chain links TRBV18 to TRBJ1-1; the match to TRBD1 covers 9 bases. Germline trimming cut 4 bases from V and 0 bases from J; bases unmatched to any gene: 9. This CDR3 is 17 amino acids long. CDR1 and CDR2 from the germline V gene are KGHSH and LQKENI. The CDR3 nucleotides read TGTGCCAGCTCACTCACAGGGGGCGCGGGGATGAACACTGAAGCTTTCTTT. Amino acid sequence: CASSLTGGAGMNTEAFF. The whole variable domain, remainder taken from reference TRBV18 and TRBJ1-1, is NAGVMQNPRHLVRRRGQEARLRCSPMKGHSHVYWYRQLPEEGLKFMVYLQKENIIDESGMPKERFSAEFPKEGPSILRIQQVVRGDSAAYFCASSLTGGAGMNTEAFFGQGTRLTVV.

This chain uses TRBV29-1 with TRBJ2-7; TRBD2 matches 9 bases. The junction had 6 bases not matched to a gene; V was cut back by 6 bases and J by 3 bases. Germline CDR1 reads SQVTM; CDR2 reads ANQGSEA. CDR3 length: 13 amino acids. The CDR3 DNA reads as TGCAGCGTGGGGGGGACTAGCAACTACGAGCAGTACTTC. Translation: CSVGGTSNYEQYF.

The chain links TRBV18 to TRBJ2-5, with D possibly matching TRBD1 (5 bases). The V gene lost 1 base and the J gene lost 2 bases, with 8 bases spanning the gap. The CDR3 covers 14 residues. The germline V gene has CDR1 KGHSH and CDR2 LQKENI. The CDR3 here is CASSPLDSQETQYF. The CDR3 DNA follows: TGTGCCAGCTCACCACTAGACAGTCAAGAGACCCAGTACTTC.

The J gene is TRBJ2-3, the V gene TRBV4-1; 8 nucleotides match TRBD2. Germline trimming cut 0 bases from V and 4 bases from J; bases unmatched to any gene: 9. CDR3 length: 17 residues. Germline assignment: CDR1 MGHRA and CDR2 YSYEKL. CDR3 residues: CASSQESGGRKSDTQYF. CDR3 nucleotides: TGCGCCAGCAGCCAAGAAAGCGGGGGCCGTAAATCAGATACGCAGTATTTT.

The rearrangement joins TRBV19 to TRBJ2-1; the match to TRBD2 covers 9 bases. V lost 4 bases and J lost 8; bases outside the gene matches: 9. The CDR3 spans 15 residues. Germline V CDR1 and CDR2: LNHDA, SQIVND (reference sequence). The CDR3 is CASSSSGGPLDEQFF. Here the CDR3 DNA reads TGTGCCAGTAGTAGTAGCGGGGGACCTTTGGATGAGCAGTTCTTC. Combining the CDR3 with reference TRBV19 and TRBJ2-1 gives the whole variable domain DGGITQSPKYLFRKEGQNVTLSCEQNLNHDAMYWYRQDPGQGLRLIYYSQIVNDFQKGDIAEGYSVSREKKESFPLTVTSAQKNPTAFYLCASSSSGGPLDEQFFGPGTRLTVL.

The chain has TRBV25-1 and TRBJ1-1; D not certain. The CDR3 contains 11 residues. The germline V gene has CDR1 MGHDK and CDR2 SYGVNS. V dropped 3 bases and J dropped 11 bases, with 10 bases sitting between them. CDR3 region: CASSDPPLAFF. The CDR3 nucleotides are TGTGCCAGCAGTGACCCCCCCTTGGCTTTCTTT.

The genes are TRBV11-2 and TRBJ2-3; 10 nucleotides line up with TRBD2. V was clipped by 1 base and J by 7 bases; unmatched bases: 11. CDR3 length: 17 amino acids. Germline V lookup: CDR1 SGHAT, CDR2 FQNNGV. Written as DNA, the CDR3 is TGTGCCAGCAGCTTAGTAATACAGCGGGGGGGCTTTTATACGCAGTATTTT. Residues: CASSLVIQRGGFYTQYF.

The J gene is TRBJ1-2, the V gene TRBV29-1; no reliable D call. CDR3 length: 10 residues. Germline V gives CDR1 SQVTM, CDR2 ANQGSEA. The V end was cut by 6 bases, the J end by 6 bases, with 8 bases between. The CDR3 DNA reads TGCAGCGTGAGGGAAGATGGCTACACCTTC. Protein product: CSVREDGYTF.

The chain's CDR3 is CASSAGTGEETQYF. In nucleotides, the CDR3 is TGCGCCAGCAGCGCCGGGACAGGGGAAGAGACCCAGTACTTC. V and J are TRBV5-1 and TRBJ2-5; 10 bases match TRBD1. After removal of 4 bases from V and 3 bases from J, the junction contained 3 bases not matched to a gene. The CDR3 is 14 amino acids. CDR1 and CDR2 from the germline V gene are SGHRS and YFSETQ.